This is a list of T cell receptor beta chains from one sample in a study of long-term antiretroviral therapy in people with HIV. Using immunoSEQ multiplex PCR, the repertoire was profiled, and TCRdb retains in-frame clones only, with some absent. The repertoire holds 24,000 or so clones, with 85% to 95% as singletons. The sample consisted of unsorted PBMCs, taken around 5 years after starting antiretroviral therapy. The source is a woman aged 45 to 65 with HIV. The CDR3 runs from the conserved cysteine through the conserved F or W. The order of the fields is D gene, clone size, J gene, V gene, CDR3 DNA, CDR3 protein. D genes are given only for firm matches. Size is omitted from some rows. Given values are once, few, many or a class for expanded clones.

NA	NA	TRBJ1-1	TRBV19	TGTGCCAGTAGTCCAAACAGGGTGAGCGGCACTGAAGCTTTCTTT	CASSPNRVSGTEAFF
NA	NA	TRBJ2-3	TRBV19	TGTGCCAGTAGTTTCTCCTCAGATACGCAGTATTTT	CASSFSSDTQYF
NA	NA	TRBJ1-1	TRBV28	TGTGCCAGCAGTTTAGCCCTCTACCGGACAGTCACTGAAGCTTTCTTT	CASSLALYRTVTEAFF
TRBD2	NA	TRBJ2-7	TRBV5-1	TGCGCCAGCAGCTTGGTTGGTAGCGGGAGTATCTCCTACGAGCAGTACTTC	CASSLVGSGSISYEQYF
TRBD1	NA	TRBJ2-2	TRBV4-2	TGTGCCAGCAGCCAAGGAGGGGACAGGGCGAACACCGGGGAGCTGTTTTTT	CASSQGGDRANTGELFF
NA	once	TRBJ2-1	TRBV9	TGTGCCAGCAGCCCTATAGAGACGAATGAGCAGTTCTTC	CASSPIETNEQFF
TRBD1	NA	TRBJ2-2	TRBV6-5	TGTGCCAGCAGTTACTCGGGGACAGAGTTCACCGGGGAGCTGTTTTTT	CASSYSGTEFTGELFF
NA	once	TRBJ2-5	TRBV7-2	TGTGCCAGCAGCTTGACGCTAGCCCAAGAGACCCAGTACTTC	CASSLTLAQETQYF
NA	NA	TRBJ2-5	TRBV14	TGTGCCAGCAGCCAAAACAGACAAGAGACCCAGTACTTC	CASSQNRQETQYF
NA	NA	TRBJ1-5	TRBV6-6	TGTGCCAGCGGCCCTACAAACTCGGACCAGCCCCAGCATTTT	CASGPTNSDQPQHF
TRBD2	NA	TRBJ2-2	TRBV10-2	TGCGCCAGCATGCAGACAGTAATGGGACTAGCGGGAGTAGGGACCGGGGAGCTGTTTTTT	CASMQTVMGLAGVGTGELFF
TRBD2	NA	TRBJ2-3	TRBV5-8	TGTGCCAGCAGCTCCGGACTAGCGGGAGGAGATACGCAGTATTTT	CASSSGLAGGDTQYF
TRBD2	NA	TRBJ2-1	TRBV4-1	TGCGCCAGCAGCCAAGGCCCTAGCGGGAGCTCCTACAATGAGCAGTTCTTC	CASSQGPSGSSYNEQFF
NA	NA	TRBJ2-6	TRBV2	TGTGCCAGCAGCGAAGGGTACCCTGGGGCCAACGTCCTGACTTTC	CASSEGYPGANVLTF